Only one count was recorded for the clone carrying this T cell receptor (beta chain). The antigen remains unidentified. TCRdb's copy holds only in-frame clones and misses some; the assay was immunoSEQ multiplex PCR. Of millions of clones in the sample, around 94% were seen once. The data belong to a study of shared clonotypes between healthy human individuals. The study's findings and limits: Blood alone was sampled, and tissue repertoires likely differ. Rarefaction indicated that sorted-subset sequencing remained incomplete although depth was large.

V dropped 4 bases and J dropped 2; count of bases not matched to a gene: 5. Germline CDR1 is SGHNT and CDR2 is YYREEE (reference sequence). This CDR3 region has 15 residues. Material: naive CD4+ T cells sorted from blood. Subset described: CD45RA+ positively selected. V and J are TRBV5-4 and TRBJ2-7; TRBD1 aligns across 11 bases. The sequence was collected from a man aged 18 to 29 in good health. In DNA, the CDR3 is TGTGCCAGCAGCGACCGGGACAGGGGGACCTACGAGCAGTACTTC. Its protein is CASSDRDRGTYEQYF.